These 16 T cell receptor beta chains came from one sample sequenced in a study of human T cells and chemical hapten exposure. The study extracted total RNA from unfractionated whole blood. Separate cDNA molecules received unique molecular identifiers, which the library attached to them. In TCRdb, the reads were re-called with MiXCR into one record per CDR3 protein. Here the sample spans about 120,000 distinct CDR3 sequences, over 7.5% being singletons. Source material: whole blood. The receptors originated from a human donor in good health. Some clones in this sample may be carry-over from other donors' samples.

The sample holds many counts of this clonotype. J is TRBJ2-5 and V is TRBV9; D gene uncertain. Trimming stripped 3 bases from V and 1 base from J, with 13 bases between. Per the germline V gene, CDR1 is SGDLS and CDR2 is YYNGEE. This CDR3 is built from 15 residues. The CDR3 reads CASSARHSTQETQYF. The CDR3 DNA sequence: TGTGCCAGCAGCGCCCGACATTCCACCCAAGAGACCCAGTACTTC. The variable domain in full, completed from reference TRBV9 and TRBJ2-5, reads DSGVTQTPKHLITATGQRVTLRCSPRSGDLSVYWYQQSLDQGLQFLIQYYNGEERAKGNILERFSAQQFPDLHSELNLSSLELGDSALYFCASSARHSTQETQYFGPGTRLLVL.

This clonotype was seen more than once but under ten times. This chain connects TRBV4-1 to TRBJ2-6; either TRBD1 or TRBD2 may fit D (5 bases each). Germline V gene sequence: CDR1 MGHRA, CDR2 YSYEKL. The CDR3 runs 17 residues. With 0 bases removed from V and 2 bases from J, the gap between germline ends came to 11 bases. The CDR3 is CASSQDYRGAGANVLTF. The CDR3 bases are TGCGCCAGCAGCCAAGATTATCGAGGGGCTGGGGCCAACGTCCTGACTTTC.

This clonotype was seen more than once but under ten times. The rearrangement joins TRBV15 to TRBJ2-5, with TRBD1 identical over 10 bases. The V gene end was trimmed by 5 bases and the J gene end by 2 bases; junction bases not matched to a gene: 2. From germline, CDR1 is LNHNV and CDR2 YYDKDF (reference sequence). The CDR3 spans 14 residues. CDR3 sequence: CATSWDRGQETQYF. In DNA, the CDR3 is TGTGCCACCAGCTGGGACAGGGGACAAGAGACCCAGTACTTC.

In its sample, this clonotype was seen many times. The gene calls are TRBV18 and TRBJ1-2; no clear D gene. Trimming removed 2 bases from V and 3 bases from J, with 16 bases in between. This CDR3 region has 16 residues. Germline assignment: CDR1 KGHSH and CDR2 LQKENI. Here the CDR3 reads CASSPYVVEADYGYTF. The DNA for the CDR3 is TGTGCCAGCTCACCATACGTAGTGGAGGCAGACTATGGCTACACCTTC.

This chain uses TRBV28 with TRBJ2-7; no definite D call. In germline, CDR1 is MDHEN, CDR2 SYDVKM. The CDR3 extends over 13 amino acids. Trimming stripped 3 bases from V and 7 bases from J, with 13 bases between. The CDR3 DNA sequence: TGTGCCAGCAGTTTTTCCCACGAGGAGGAGCAGTACTTC. Translation: CASSFSHEEEQYF.

This clonotype was picked up many times. This chain links TRBV7-6 with TRBJ1-1; no clear D. The V gene's germline CDR1 is SGHVS and CDR2 FNYEAQ. The CDR3 consists of 13 residues. V lost 3 bases and J lost 6, with 11 bases in between. The CDR3 here is CASSFGSNAEAFF. The CDR3 DNA reads as TGTGCCAGCAGCTTTGGGTCAAACGCTGAAGCTTTCTTT.

V usage is TRBV4-1 and J usage is TRBJ2-7; D call uncertain. Between the trimmed V and J ends, which lost 0 bases and 3 bases, there was a span of 15 bases. CDR1 and CDR2 from the germline V gene are MGHRA and YSYEKL. The CDR3 totals 16 residues. The CDR3 nucleotides read TGCGCCAGCAGCCAAGATGGGCCCGAATACGGCTACGAGCAGTACTTC. Protein sequence: CASSQDGPEYGYEQYF.

As for this clonotype: Since a much larger clone is just one base distant, this may be a read error. This sequence joins TRBV6-6 and TRBJ2-7, with TRBD2 matching over 7 bases. Germline CDR1 and CDR2: MNHNY and SVGAGI (reference sequence). This CDR3 is built from 15 residues. CDR3 residues: CASSYSGLGLDERYF. CDR3 nucleotide sequence: TGTGCCAGCAGTTACTCCGGACTAGGGCTTGACGAGCGGTACTTC.

This clonotype has ten or more counts. This chain links TRBV4-1 with TRBJ1-1, with a tentative D call TRBD1 (5 bases). The ends were cut back, 0 bases at V and 11 bases at J, with 19 bases in the middle. This CDR3 spans 15 amino acids. The V gene's germline CDR1 is MGHRA and CDR2 YSYEKL. In nucleotides, the CDR3 is TGCGCCAGCAGCCAAGAAACGTTTGGGGGTTCCCGGGCTTTCTTT. Amino acids: CASSQETFGGSRAFF.

The sample holds many counts of this clonotype. CDR3 bases: TGTGCCAGCAGCTTAAAGGGTCCGAATGAGCAGTTCTTC. Protein: CASSLKGPNEQFF. The chain uses TRBV7-9 and TRBJ2-1; the D is unclear. V lost 2 bases and J 7 bases, leaving 9 bases between the germline ends. CDR3 length: 13 amino acids. The germline CDR1 and CDR2 sequences are SEHNR and FQNEAQ (reference sequence).

The chain joins TRBV6-4 to TRBJ2-2; D is possibly TRBD2 (5 bases). The CDR3 runs 14 residues. With 5 bases removed from V and 5 bases from J, the gap between germline ends came to 12 bases. CDR1 is MRHNA and CDR2 is SNTAGT in the germline V gene. The CDR3: CASSIGDRTGELFF. CDR3 DNA sequence: TGTGCCAGCAGTATCGGGGATAGGACCGGGGAGCTGTTTTTT.

This clonotype was found a few times. The chain carries TRBV20-1 and TRBJ2-1; D is possibly TRBD2 (6 bases). The germline gives CDR1 DFQATT, CDR2 SNEGSKA (reference sequence). This CDR3 spans 12 amino acids. V was clipped by 4 bases and J by 7 bases, with 11 bases between them. The CDR3 DNA reads TGCAGTGCTACTCAGCGGGCTAATGAGCAGTTCTTC. It translates to CSATQRANEQFF.

In this sample, this clonotype turned up a few times. V gene TRBV27 combines with J gene TRBJ2-7, with 11 bases lining up with TRBD2. Germline CDR1 is MNHEY and CDR2 is SMNVEV (reference sequence). V lost 7 bases and J lost 4; bases outside the gene matches: 6. This CDR3 is built from 14 residues. The CDR3 sequence: CASTPLAGDYEQYF. The DNA for the CDR3 is TGTGCCAGCACCCCACTAGCGGGGGATTACGAGCAGTACTTC.

The table lists this clonotype with many counts. This chain uses TRBV5-4 with TRBJ2-1, with D possibly matching TRBD2 (5 bases). Trimming pared 5 bases from V and 1 base from J, leaving 13 bases between. The CDR3 has 15 amino acids. Germline assignment: CDR1 SGHNT and CDR2 YYREEE (reference sequence). CDR3 sequence reads: CASSSKRDSYNEQFF. CDR3 in DNA: TGTGCCAGCAGTTCGAAACGGGATTCCTACAATGAGCAGTTCTTC.

This clonotype was seen more than once but under ten times. The chain links TRBV27 to TRBJ1-1; D gene unclear. This CDR3 has 13 residues. V lost 3 bases and J 5 bases, leaving 10 bases between the germline ends. CDR1 is MNHEY, CDR2 SMNVEV, per germline (reference sequence). This CDR3 is CASSLYSGTEAFF. The CDR3 DNA is TGTGCCAGCAGTTTGTATTCGGGGACTGAAGCTTTCTTT.

This clonotype has just a few counts. The rearrangement joins TRBV5-1 to TRBJ2-3, with D perhaps matching TRBD2 (6 bases). Trimming pared 2 bases from V and 5 bases from J, leaving 15 bases between. This CDR3 is built from 15 residues. Per the germline V gene, CDR1 is SGHRS and CDR2 is YFSETQ. CDR3: CASSLRGTQGDTQYF. As DNA, the CDR3 is TGCGCCAGCAGCTTACGGGGGACCCAGGGAGATACGCAGTATTTT.